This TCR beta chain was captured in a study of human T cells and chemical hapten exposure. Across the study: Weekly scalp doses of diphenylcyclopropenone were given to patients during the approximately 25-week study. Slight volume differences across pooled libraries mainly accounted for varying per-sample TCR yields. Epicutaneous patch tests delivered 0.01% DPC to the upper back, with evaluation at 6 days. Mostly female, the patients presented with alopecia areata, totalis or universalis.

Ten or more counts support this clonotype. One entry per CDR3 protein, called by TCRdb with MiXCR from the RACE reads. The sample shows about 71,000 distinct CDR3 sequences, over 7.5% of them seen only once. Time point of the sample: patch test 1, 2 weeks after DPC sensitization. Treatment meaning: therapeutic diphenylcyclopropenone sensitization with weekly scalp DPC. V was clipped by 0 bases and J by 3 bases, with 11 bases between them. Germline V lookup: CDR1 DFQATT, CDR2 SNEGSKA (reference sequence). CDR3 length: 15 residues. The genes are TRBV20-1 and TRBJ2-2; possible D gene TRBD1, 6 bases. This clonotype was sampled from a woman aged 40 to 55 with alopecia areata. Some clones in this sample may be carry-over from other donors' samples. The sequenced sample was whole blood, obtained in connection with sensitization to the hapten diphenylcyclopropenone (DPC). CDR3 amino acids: CSAREQQGYTGELFF. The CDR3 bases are TGCAGTGCTAGAGAGCAACAGGGCTACACCGGGGAGCTGTTTTTT.